The 3 T cell receptor beta chains in this list originate from one sample, sequenced in a study of blood T cell repertoires in COVID-19. TCRdb keeps only in-frame clones here, not all; method: immunoSEQ multiplex PCR. The sample records 150,000 to 200,000 clones, about 87% being singletons. Material for sequencing was peripheral blood. The receptors derive from a woman in her seventies with COVID-19, enrolled during active disease.

The chain joins TRBV21-1 to TRBJ2-7; the table's D call, TRBD2, was not checked against the DNA. TRBV21-1 is deemed a pseudogene. CDR3 length: 15 residues. In nucleotides, the CDR3 is TGTGCCAGCAGCAAAAGGGAAAATTTATCGGGGGAGCAGTACTTC. Translated, it gives CASSKRENLSGEQYF.

The chain couples TRBV12-3 or TRBV12-4 to TRBJ1-2, with TRBD1 matching 8 bases. The CDR3 is made up of 12 amino acids. The junction had 10 bases not matched to a gene; V was cut back by 6 bases and J by 13 bases. In DNA form, the CDR3 reads TGTGCCAGCAGCCCGGGACAGGAGGAGAGCACCTTC. Protein product: CASSPGQEESTF.

This chain connects TRBV20-1 to TRBJ2-7; no clear D gene. V lost 4 bases, J lost 1 base, and 5 bases lay in between. This CDR3 is 11 amino acids long. Germline V gene sequence: CDR1 DFQATT, CDR2 SNEGSKA (reference sequence). CDR3 in DNA: TGCAGTGCTACCAAATCCTACGAGCAGTACTTC. It translates to CSATKSYEQYF.